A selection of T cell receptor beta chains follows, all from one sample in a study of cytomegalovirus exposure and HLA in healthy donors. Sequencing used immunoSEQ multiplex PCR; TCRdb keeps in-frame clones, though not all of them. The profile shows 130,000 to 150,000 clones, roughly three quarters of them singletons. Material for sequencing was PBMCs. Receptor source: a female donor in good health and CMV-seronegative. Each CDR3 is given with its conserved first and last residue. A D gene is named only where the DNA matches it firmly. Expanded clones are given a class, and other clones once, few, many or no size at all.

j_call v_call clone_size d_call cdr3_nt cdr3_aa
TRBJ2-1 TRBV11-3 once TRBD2 TGTGCCAGCAGCCCTCGGACTAGCGGGTACAATGAGCAGTTCTTC CASSPRTSGYNEQFF
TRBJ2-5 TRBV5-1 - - TGCGCCAGCAGCACCGGACAGCAAGAGACCCAGTACTTC CASSTGQQETQYF
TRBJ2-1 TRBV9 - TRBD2 TGTGCCAGCAGCGTCCCGGGACTAGCGGGAGTATCTACTGAGCAGTTCTTC CASSVPGLAGVSTEQFF
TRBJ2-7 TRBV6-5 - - TGTGCCAGCAGTGGGACTGCAAGCTACGAGCAGTACTTC CASSGTASYEQYF
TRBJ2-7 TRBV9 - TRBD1 TGTGCCAGCAGCGTAGGGAGACAGGGGGCGTCGGAGCAGTACTTC CASSVGRQGASEQYF
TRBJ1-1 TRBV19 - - TGTGCCAGTAGTATAGGTCTGGGGCTCACTGAAGCTTTCTTT CASSIGLGLTEAFF
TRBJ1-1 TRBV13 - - TGTGCCAGTTTCCGCCGGGGAGGCACTGAAGCTTTCTTT CASFRRGGTEAFF
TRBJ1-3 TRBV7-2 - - TGTGCCAGCAGCCCGGGGGGGACTGGAAACACCATATATTTT CASSPGGTGNTIYF
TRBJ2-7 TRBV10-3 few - TGTGCCATCAGTGAGTTAGCAGGGACCTACGAGCAGTACTTC CAISELAGTYEQYF
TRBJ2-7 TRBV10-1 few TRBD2 TGCGCCAGCAGGACTAGCGGATCCTCCTACGAGCAGTACTTC CASRTSGSSYEQYF
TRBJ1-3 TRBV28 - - TGTGCCAGCAGTTTAGAGGGACACAACACCATATATTTT CASSLEGHNTIYF
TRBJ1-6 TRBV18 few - TGTGCCAGCTCACCACTAGACACCAATTCACCCCTCCACTTT CASSPLDTNSPLHF
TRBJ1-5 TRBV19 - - TGTGCCAGTAGTATAGATAGGGGGAACCAGCCCCAGCATTTT CASSIDRGNQPQHF
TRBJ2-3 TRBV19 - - TGTGCCACCTCCCAAGAGGGGGACACCACAGATACGCAGTATTTT CATSQEGDTTDTQYF
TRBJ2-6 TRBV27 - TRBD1 TGTGCCAGCAGTTTATGGCAGGGGGCGAAGTCTGGGGCCAACGTCCTGACTTTC CASSLWQGAKSGANVLTF
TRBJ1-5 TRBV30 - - TGTGCCTGGAGTATCACAGGGTTTTTTAAGCCCCAGCATTTT CAWSITGFFKPQHF
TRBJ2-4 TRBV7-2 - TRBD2 TGTGCCAGCACCGGGGGGGCTCCCAAAAACATTCAGTACTTC CASTGGAPKNIQYF
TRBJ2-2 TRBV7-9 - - TGTGCCAGCAGCTGGAGGGAGAGCGGGGAGCTGTTTTTT CASSWRESGELFF
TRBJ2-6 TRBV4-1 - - TGCGCCAGCAGCCATCGCTCTGAACAGGGTTTAGGGTCTGGGGCCAACGTCCTGACTTTC CASSHRSEQGLGSGANVLTF
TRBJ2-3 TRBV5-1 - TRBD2 TGCGCCAGCAGTAGGGAAGGCGGGGGGGTCACAGATACGCAGTATTTT CASSREGGGVTDTQYF
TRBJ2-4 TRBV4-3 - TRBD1 TGCGCCAGCAGCAGAAACAGGGGAACGGACATTCAGTACTTC CASSRNRGTDIQYF
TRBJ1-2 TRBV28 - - TGTGCCAGCGATGGGACACTCGGAGAGGATGGCTACACCTTC CASDGTLGEDGYTF
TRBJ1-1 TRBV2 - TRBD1 TGTGCCAGCGTGAGACAGGGGGCGGGTAACACTGAAGCTTTCTTT CASVRQGAGNTEAFF
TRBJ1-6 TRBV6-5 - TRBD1 TGTGCCACCAACCGGGACAGAGGAAATTCACCCCTCCACTTT CATNRDRGNSPLHF
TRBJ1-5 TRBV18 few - TGTGCCAGCGCCCCGAGCCTTCATCAGCCCCAGCATTTT CASAPSLHQPQHF
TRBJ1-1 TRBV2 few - TGTGCCAGCAGTGACCCGACAGAGAACACTGAAGCTTTCTTT CASSDPTENTEAFF
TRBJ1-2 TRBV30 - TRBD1 TGTGCCTGGATGATATCGAGGACAGGGACCTCGTATGGCTACACCTTC CAWMISRTGTSYGYTF